This T cell receptor (beta chain) is from a study of blood T cell repertoires in COVID-19. Across the study: Collection of acute and convalescent COVID-19 samples took place in the United States, Italy and Spain. In each case, the material was cDNA or gDNA derived from T cells, B-cell-depleted T cells, or PBMCs.

In the study's own analysis: Amplification from reference gene primers served as the basis for estimated nucleated cell counts. The repertoire was sequenced with immunoSEQ multiplex PCR; TCRdb's copy has only in-frame clones and lacks some. V and J calls and clone size are those listed in that table; D and trimming were worked out from the DNA. The sample has under 70,000 clones, approximately 89% seen once; the top ten hold 5% to 7%. The sequence was obtained from a woman between 65 and 79 years old with acute or convalescent COVID-19. Sequencing was performed on peripheral blood.

CDR3 sequence reads: CASSVAWRENYGYTF. In DNA form, the CDR3 reads TGTGCCAGCAGCGTAGCCTGGAGGGAAAACTATGGCTACACCTTC. The chain is built from TRBV9 and TRBJ1-2; D is undetermined. Germline V lookup: CDR1 SGDLS, CDR2 YYNGEE. There are 15 residues in the CDR3. V was trimmed by 0 bases and J by 2 bases, leaving 11 bases between them.